These 4 T cell receptor beta chains were all obtained from the same sample, sequenced in a study of T cells in Graves' hyperthyroidism and ophthalmopathy. Authors of the study amplified TCR beta CDR3 regions from RNA transcripts. In the first-round RT-PCR of the TCR CDR3, the HTBI primer set was used. TCRdb ran MiXCR on the multiplex PCR reads and lists one entry per CDR3 protein. The table lists hundreds of thousands of distinct CDR3 sequences, approximately 42% of them singletons, with approximately 7.2% in the top ten. Sequencing used peripheral blood or thyroid tissue (not recorded which). The receptors were gathered from an adult man with Graves' disease, either hyperthyroidism or ophthalmopathy (not recorded which).

The sample holds one count of this clonotype. This chain joins TRBV10-2 and TRBJ1-1; D perhaps matches TRBD1 (5 bases). V lost 2 bases and J 0 bases, leaving 13 bases between the germline ends. Germline values: CDR1 WSHSY, CDR2 SAAADI. CDR3 length: 16 residues. CDR3 in DNA: TGCGCCAGCAGTGAGAATTGGGGGACTGTGAACACTGAAGCTTTCTTT. It codes for CASSENWGTVNTEAFF.

The chain has TRBV6-1 and TRBJ1-5; D remains unclear. The CDR3 has 16 amino acids. CDR1 is MNHNS and CDR2 is SASEGT in the germline V gene. Between the trimmed V and J ends, which lost 4 bases and 4 bases, there was a span of 17 bases. The CDR3 sequence: CASSGRQRAVNQPQHF. The CDR3 DNA follows: TGTGCCAGCAGTGGTCGGCAGCGCGCCGTGAATCAGCCCCAGCATTTT.

This clonotype was observed many times. V and J are TRBV24-1 and TRBJ2-5; 15 bases line up with TRBD2. The CDR3 is 18 residues long. The germline gives CDR1 KGHDR, CDR2 SFDVKD. J gave up 7 bases and V 6 bases, and 14 bases lay outside the gene matches. The CDR3 DNA reads as TGTGCCACCAGTTCGGGAATAACGGGACTAGCGGGAGGTGGGACCCAGTACTTC. Translation: CATSSGITGLAGGGTQYF.

This chain connects TRBV10-3 to TRBJ1-2; no reliable D call. CDR3 length: 11 residues. Germline V gene lookup returns CDR1 ENHRY and CDR2 SYGVKD. V was pared by 11 bases and J by 2 bases, with 9 bases between. The CDR3, as DNA: TGTGCCTTACTCGGGAACTATGGCTACACCTTC. Translation gives CALLGNYGYTF.